The rows below give T cell receptor beta chains drawn from one sample of a study of technical replicates of blood from a handful of donors. Method: immunoSEQ multiplex PCR; TCRdb's copy keeps in-frame clones and lacks some. The data hold under 70,000 clones, with around nine tenths observed a single time. The sample taken for sequencing was T cells isolated from PBMCs. These receptors were obtained from a human donor in good health. CDR3s include the opening cysteine and the closing phenylalanine or tryptophan. Fields, in order: clone size, V gene, D gene, J gene, CDR3 DNA, CDR3 protein. D genes are given only for firm matches. Clone size is shown for a subset of rows, as once, few, many or a class of expanded clone.

-	TRBV11-2	TRBD1	TRBJ2-7	TGTGCCAGCAGACTGGGACAGGTCACCTACGAGCAGTACTTC	CASRLGQVTYEQYF
once	TRBV7-8	TRBD2	TRBJ2-1	TGTGCCAGCAGTCTAGCGGGAGGAAGAGAGCAGTTCTTC	CASSLAGGREQFF
-	TRBV7-8	TRBD1	TRBJ2-5	TGTGCCAGCACCCTGACAGGGTTTCGTGGTGAGGAGACCCAGTACTTC	CASTLTGFRGEETQYF
-	TRBV7-9	-	TRBJ1-1	TGTGCCAGCAGCCGGGGGTCAAGGGATGAAGCTTTCTTT	CASSRGSRDEAFF
-	TRBV6-5	-	TRBJ2-7	TGTGCCAGCAGTTACAACAGGGACTACGAGCAGTACTTC	CASSYNRDYEQYF
once	TRBV18	-	TRBJ2-1	TGTGCCAGCTCCCTCCTCGGGAACGATCTGTTGCATGAGCAGTTCTTC	CASSLLGNDLLHEQFF
-	TRBV11-2	TRBD2	TRBJ2-3	TGTGCCAGCAGTCTAGCGGGACATGGTGCAGATACGCAGTATTTT	CASSLAGHGADTQYF
-	TRBV13	TRBD2	TRBJ2-1	TGTGCCAGTTCACTAGCGGGAGGGTGGGATGAGCAGTTCTTC	CASSLAGGWDEQFF
-	TRBV19	TRBD1	TRBJ1-4	TGTGCCACCACCAGGGGGCAGAATGAAAAACTGTTTTTT	CATTRGQNEKLFF
-	TRBV28	-	TRBJ2-1	TGTGCCAGCAGTTTCATTTACGAGGAATTAACCTCAGGGGACGCGATCGACAATGAGCAGTTCTTC	CASSFIYEELTSGDAIDNEQFF
once	TRBV7-3	TRBD2	TRBJ2-1	TGTGCCAGCAGCTTAGGTGGGTGGGAGGGCCAGGATGAGCAGTTCTTC	CASSLGGWEGQDEQFF
few	TRBV10-3	-	TRBJ1-2	TGTGCCATCAGCGAGACAGGAGATAACTATGGCTACACCTTC	CAISETGDNYGYTF
-	TRBV28	TRBD2	TRBJ2-7	TGTGCCAGCAGTTTGCTAGGGCTAGCGGGAGGGGGGCAGTACTTC	CASSLLGLAGGGQYF
-	TRBV14	TRBD1	TRBJ1-2	TGTGCCAGCAGCTGGGACAGGGGAGGTAATGGCTACACCTTC	CASSWDRGGNGYTF
-	TRBV7-9	TRBD1	TRBJ2-7	TGTGCCAGCAGCTCGCGGGACAGGGCTTCCTACGAGCAGTACTTC	CASSSRDRASYEQYF
-	TRBV7-3	TRBD2	TRBJ2-1	TGTGCCAGCAGCATGGGGACTAGCGGGAGCGGAGACAATGAGCAGTTCTTC	CASSMGTSGSGDNEQFF
-	TRBV10-3	-	TRBJ2-3	TGTGCCATCATGGACCCAGGAGGAGGCACAGATACGCAGTATTTT	CAIMDPGGGTDTQYF
-	TRBV18	-	TRBJ2-3	TGTGCCAGCTCACCACGTCGGGACAACACAGATACGCAGTATTTT	CASSPRRDNTDTQYF
-	TRBV18	-	TRBJ2-7	TGTGCCAGCTCACCAGTTTCATCCTACGAGCAGTACTTC	CASSPVSSYEQYF
once	TRBV4-1	-	TRBJ1-2	TGCGCCAGCAGCCAAGATTGGCAGGCTCTCTATGGCTACACCTTC	CASSQDWQALYGYTF
-	TRBV4-1	-	TRBJ1-2	TGCGCCAGCAGCCAAGATGGGACTCGTACCGTAGCTAACTATGGCTACACCTTC	CASSQDGTRTVANYGYTF
-	TRBV15	-	TRBJ2-1	TGTGCCACCAGCAGCGGCTACAATGAGCAGTTCTTC	CATSSGYNEQFF
-	TRBV15	TRBD1	TRBJ1-5	TGTGCCACCAGCAGGGACAGGGGCACTCATCAGCCCCAGCATTTT	CATSRDRGTHQPQHF
-	TRBV19	TRBD1	TRBJ1-2	TGTGCCAGTAGTATAGATCCCCCCGGTTCGGGGACAGGGCATTATGGCTACACCTTC	CASSIDPPGSGTGHYGYTF
-	TRBV7-9	TRBD1	TRBJ1-5	TGTGCCAGCAGCCCACAGGGGAATCAGCCCCAGCATTTT	CASSPQGNQPQHF
-	TRBV15	TRBD2	TRBJ2-7	TGTGCCACCAGCAGAGAGGGCGGGGGATTAAGCTACGAGCAGTACTTC	CATSREGGGLSYEQYF
-	TRBV5-1	TRBD1	TRBJ1-1	TGCGCCAGCAGCAAGCTTGTGGGGACAGGGGCCATGAACACTGAAGCTTTCTTT	CASSKLVGTGAMNTEAFF
-	TRBV19	-	TRBJ1-1	TGTGCCAGTAGTATCGGGGCAGGGAGGGTCACTGAAGCTTTCTTT	CASSIGAGRVTEAFF
-	TRBV6-6	TRBD1	TRBJ1-4	TGTGCCAGCAGTCTGGGACAGGGGAGGGAAAAACTGTTTTTT	CASSLGQGREKLFF
-	TRBV30	TRBD2	TRBJ2-7	TGTGCCTGGCGTAGCGGGAGTTACGAGCAGTACTTC	CAWRSGSYEQYF
-	TRBV6-4	TRBD1	TRBJ1-1	TGTGCCAACACGACAGGGGGGAACACTGAAGCTTTCTTT	CANTTGGNTEAFF